The rows below give T cell receptor beta chains drawn from one sample of a study of cytomegalovirus exposure and HLA in healthy donors. Method: immunoSEQ multiplex PCR; TCRdb's copy keeps in-frame clones and lacks some. Found here are approximately 110,000 clones; the top ten clones hold about 0.59%. The sample taken for sequencing was PBMCs. These receptors were collected from a man aged 50-59 years in good health and CMV-seronegative. CDR3s leave out the opening cysteine and the closing phenylalanine or tryptophan.

V gene: TRBV7-8
CDR3 protein: ASSLGGERY

V gene: TRBV7-7
CDR3 protein: PTTRGADYEQY

V gene: TRBV4-2
CDR3 protein: ASSRERGMGEQF

V gene: TRBV5-4
CDR3 protein: ASSSRGRGDYGYT

V gene: TRBV18
CDR3 protein: ASSPATDEQY

V gene: TRBV19
CDR3 protein: ASSQGQGVYHEQY

V gene: TRBV7-9
CDR3 protein: ASSLVPALRAEAF

V gene: TRBV9
CDR3 protein: ASSPRQGGGYNSPLH

V gene: TRBV5-5
CDR3 protein: ASSLEVTANHNEQF

V gene: TRBV7-2
CDR3 protein: ASSVYRGNQPQH

V gene: TRBV21-1
CDR3 protein: ASSKVGRGRETQY

V gene: TRBV5-4
CDR3 protein: ASSLSVGAGDYGYT

V gene: TRBV9
CDR3 protein: ASSVAGLKRETQY